The present entry profiles one T cell receptor beta chain with its context. This sample is part of a study of blood T cell repertoires in COVID-19. Study as a whole: T cells, B-cell-depleted T cells, or PBMCs supplied cDNA or gDNA.

Cohort 3 recovered donors had two negative PCRs, clearance, or symptom resolution. The CDR3 totals 17 residues. The germline V gene has CDR1 MNHNY and CDR2 SVGAGI (reference sequence). Trimming removed 5 bases at V and 0 bases at J, with 17 bases between. Some clones are missing from TCRdb's copy, which holds only in-frame ones; the method was immunoSEQ multiplex PCR. The sample records roughly 520,000 clones, more than 75% being singletons. The sequence was obtained from a woman aged 40 to 50 who had recovered from COVID-19. Material: PBMCs or T cells enriched from blood (not recorded which). The chain has TRBV6-6 and TRBJ1-5; tentative D call: TRBD1 (5 bases). The CDR3, as DNA: TGTGCCAGCAGTCCTTCCGGGTGGGGGGATAGCAATCAGCCCCAGCATTTT. Translating gives CASSPSGWGDSNQPQHF.